Described below is a single TCR beta chain sequence and its context. These data originate in a study of blood T cell repertoires in COVID-19. Study details: The origin of the acute and convalescent COVID-19 samples was the United States, Italy and Spain. Sources were T cells, B-cell-depleted T cells, or PBMCs; the material itself was cDNA or gDNA.

Germline V lookup: CDR1 LNHDA, CDR2 SQIVND (reference sequence). CDR3 length: 15 amino acids. After removal of 1 base from V and 5 bases from J, the junction contained 4 bases not matched to a gene. How the authors handled the data: Reference gene primer amplification yielded estimated nucleated cell counts. Method: immunoSEQ multiplex PCR; TCRdb's copy keeps in-frame clones and lacks some. The DNA gave D and trimming, while V, J and clone size come from that table. The sample includes a few hundred thousand clones, around 89% seen only once; the top ten take 1.5% to 2%. This sequence originates from a woman younger than 45 with COVID-19, enrolled during active disease. V is TRBV19 and J is TRBJ2-4; TRBD1 aligns across 8 bases. Source material: peripheral blood. As DNA, the CDR3 is TGTGCCAGTAGTATAGGGGGCAGGGGGCAAAACATTCAGTACTTC. As protein: CASSIGGRGQNIQYF.